These 18 T cell receptor beta chains originate from one sample sequenced in a study of cytomegalovirus exposure and HLA in healthy donors. Repertoires were generated with immunoSEQ multiplex PCR, while TCRdb's copy carries only in-frame clones and drops some. The sample carries tens of thousands of clones, 96% recorded once. The specimen sequenced was PBMCs. All receptors come from a young woman in good health and CMV-seronegative.

The chain recombines TRBV6-5 with TRBJ2-1; 7 bases are shared with TRBD2. The CDR3 spans 16 residues. Germline V gene sequence: CDR1 MNHEY, CDR2 SVGAGI. V shed 4 bases, J shed 9 bases, and the junction held 15 bases outside the gene matches. CDR3 sequence reads: CASSFWGPTGEGEQFF. CDR3 nucleotides: TGTGCCAGCAGTTTTTGGGGACCCACCGGGGAGGGTGAGCAGTTCTTC.

The J gene is TRBJ2-1, the V gene TRBV10-1, with D perhaps TRBD2 (6 bases). Trimming shortened V by 2 bases and J by 7 bases, and 21 bases separated the two germline ends. Germline loops: CDR1 WNHNN, CDR2 SYGVQD (reference sequence). The CDR3 has 17 amino acids. CDR3 protein: CASSEPRRGLETNEQFF. In nucleotides, the CDR3 is TGCGCCAGCAGTGAGCCCCGGAGGGGACTGGAGACGAATGAGCAGTTCTTC.

V and J are TRBV27 and TRBJ2-7; 8 positions match TRBD1. Losses at the gene ends were 7 bases for V and 2 bases for J; bases not matched to a gene: 19. CDR1 MNHEY and CDR2 SMNVEV come from the germline V gene (reference sequence). The CDR3 consists of 18 residues. CDR3 protein: CASKHRPGGGQETYEQYF. CDR3 nucleotide sequence: TGTGCCAGCAAGCACCGACCAGGAGGGGGACAGGAAACCTACGAGCAGTACTTC.

This clone was detected only once. The chain carries TRBV28 and TRBJ2-7, with 8 bases matching TRBD1. Germline V lookup: CDR1 MDHEN, CDR2 SYDVKM. V shed 5 bases, J shed 12 bases, and the junction held 12 bases outside the gene matches. CDR3 length equals 13 residues. The CDR3 protein is CASSPPGRGQMYF. The DNA of the CDR3 is TGTGCCAGCAGTCCCCCCGGCAGGGGGCAAATGTACTTC.

The CDR3 DNA is TGTGCCAGCAGACACCCCCAGGGGGCAAGCAATCAGCCCCAGCATTTT. This encodes CASRHPQGASNQPQHF. The genes are TRBV19 and TRBJ1-5, with TRBD1 matching over 8 bases. The CDR3 consists of 16 residues. Losses at the gene ends were 9 bases for V and 1 base for J; bases not matched to a gene: 11. The germline V gene has CDR1 LNHDA and CDR2 SQIVND (reference sequence).

This chain links TRBV28 with TRBJ2-5, with D possibly matching TRBD1 (6 bases). Germline values: CDR1 MDHEN, CDR2 SYDVKM. The length of the CDR3 is 14 residues. The V and J ends lost 5 bases and 1 base respectively, with 11 bases between them. CDR3 bases: TGTGCCAGCAGTGCCGGACAGTCCCAAGAGACCCAGTACTTC. Amino acid sequence: CASSAGQSQETQYF.

The V call is TRBV27, the J call TRBJ2-7, with TRBD2 matching over 10 bases. V lost 3 bases, J lost 4 bases, and 12 bases stayed unmatched. CDR1 is MNHEY, CDR2 SMNVEV, per germline (reference sequence). The CDR3 consists of 17 residues. CDR3 region: CASSFLPLAGERYEQYF. CDR3 DNA: TGTGCCAGCAGTTTTCTCCCCCTAGCGGGAGAGAGGTACGAGCAGTACTTC.

The chain employs TRBV9 and TRBJ2-1; 9 bases map to TRBD2. The J segment lost 0 bases and the V segment lost 0 bases, leaving 4 bases of the junction unmatched. This CDR3 has 17 residues. Germline V gives CDR1 SGDLS, CDR2 YYNGEE. The CDR3 coding sequence is TGTGCCAGCAGCGTAGGTAGCGGGAGACCCTCCTACAATGAGCAGTTCTTC. Its protein product is CASSVGSGRPSYNEQFF. The full variable domain, in which reference TRBV9 and TRBJ2-1 provide the parts outside the CDR3, is DSGVTQTPKHLITATGQRVTLRCSPRSGDLSVYWYQQSLDQGLQFLIQYYNGEERAKGNILERFSAQQFPDLHSELNLSSLELGDSALYFCASSVGSGRPSYNEQFFGPGTRLTVL.

The rearrangement uses TRBV7-9 and TRBJ1-3; no reliable D call. Trimming cost V 1 base and J 0 bases, with 4 bases left between them. CDR3 size: 14 residues. Germline CDR1 reads SEHNR; CDR2 reads FQNEAQ (reference sequence). The DNA of the CDR3 is TGTGCCAGCAGCTTAGACAACTCTGGAAACACCATATATTTT. Translation gives CASSLDNSGNTIYF.

The table lists this clone with a count of one. CDR3 sequence reads: CASSAGTSGGYEQFF. CDR3 nucleotides: TGTGCCAGCAGCGCCGGGACTAGCGGGGGTTATGAGCAGTTCTTC. The genes are TRBV6-5 and TRBJ2-1; 14 bases agree with TRBD2. The CDR3 loop spans 15 amino acids. Germline CDR1 reads MNHEY; CDR2 reads SVGAGI. Trimming at V came to 6 bases and at J to 8 bases, leaving 6 bases not matched to a gene.

This chain uses TRBV5-1 with TRBJ1-2; D might be TRBD1 (6 bases). V was cut by 0 bases and J by 4 bases, with 7 bases left in between. Germline-derived CDR1 and CDR2 are SGHRS and YFSETQ. CDR3 length equals 13 residues. Written as DNA, the CDR3 is TGCGCCAGCAGCTTGGACAGGGCCTATGGCTACACCTTC. As protein: CASSLDRAYGYTF.

This chain links TRBV28 with TRBJ2-1; no definite D call. The germline V gene has CDR1 MDHEN and CDR2 SYDVKM. The CDR3 loop spans 14 amino acids. Trimming cost V 3 bases and J 7 bases, with 13 bases left between them. The CDR3 DNA is TGTGCCAGCAGTTTCCCCCTCGGGTGGAATGAGCAGTTCTTC. Its protein product is CASSFPLGWNEQFF.

V and J are TRBV7-9 and TRBJ1-3; D might be TRBD1 (6 bases). The germline V and J ends were trimmed by 0 bases and 2 bases, with 11 bases remaining between them. The CDR3 runs to 16 residues. Germline V gene lookup returns CDR1 SEHNR and CDR2 FQNEAQ (reference sequence). CDR3 residues: CASSLAPGAPGNTIYF. For the CDR3, the DNA is TGTGCCAGCAGCTTAGCCCCAGGGGCCCCTGGAAACACCATATATTTT. Full variable domain (rest looked up from reference TRBV7-9 and TRBJ1-3): DTGVSQNPRHKITKRGQNVTFRCDPISEHNRLYWYRQTLGQGPEFLTYFQNEAQLEKSRLLSDRFSAERPKGSFSTLEIQRTEQGDSAMYLCASSLAPGAPGNTIYFGEGSWLTVV.

V is TRBV9 and J is TRBJ2-1; 9 nucleotides match TRBD2. V shed 2 bases, J shed 7 bases, and the junction held 7 bases outside the gene matches. Germline V gives CDR1 SGDLS, CDR2 YYNGEE. This CDR3 has 15 residues. The CDR3 protein is CASSVRAGGINEQFF. The CDR3 nucleotides read TGTGCCAGCAGCGTTAGGGCGGGAGGGATTAATGAGCAGTTCTTC.

This clone was seen just once. V usage is TRBV4-3 and J usage is TRBJ1-3; D is unresolved. The CDR3 consists of 14 residues. CDR1 and CDR2 (germline): LGHNA, YSLEER. The germline V and J ends were trimmed by 4 bases and 4 bases, with 11 bases remaining between them. CDR3 protein: CASSLVGRGNTIYF. The CDR3 DNA sequence: TGCGCCAGCAGCCTCGTCGGGAGGGGAAACACCATATATTTT.

V and J are TRBV5-1 and TRBJ2-7, with TRBD2 matching over 11 bases. J lost 2 bases, V lost 4 bases, and 5 bases had no gene match. The CDR3 is 15 amino acids. The germline V gene has CDR1 SGHRS and CDR2 YFSETQ. The CDR3 loop is CASSTLAGGPYEQYF. In DNA form, the CDR3 reads TGCGCCAGCAGCACTTTAGCGGGGGGGCCCTACGAGCAGTACTTC.

This clone has just one count. This chain uses TRBV28 with TRBJ1-2, with D unresolved. V was shortened by 4 bases and J by 0 bases, with 21 bases between the two germline ends. Germline V gene lookup returns CDR1 MDHEN and CDR2 SYDVKM. The CDR3 has 18 residues. CDR3 in DNA: TGTGCCAGCAGTTCACAAAGATTATGGGCCCGAGCTAACTATGGCTACACCTTC. Translated: CASSSQRLWARANYGYTF.

This clone was found once. In DNA, the CDR3 is TGCAGCGTTGACTGGCAGGGGCTGGGGGAGACCCAGTACTTC. Protein product: CSVDWQGLGETQYF. The chain links TRBV29-1 to TRBJ2-5; D is possibly TRBD1 (6 bases). There are 14 residues in the CDR3. With 3 bases removed from V and 5 bases from J, the gap between germline ends came to 16 bases. CDR1 SQVTM and CDR2 ANQGSEA come from the germline V gene.